This T cell receptor (beta chain) is from a study of neurological immune-mediated disorders. This clonotype appeared many times. From the 5' RACE reads, TCRdb called clonotypes with MiXCR, one entry per CDR3 protein. The sample consists of about 50,000 distinct CDR3 sequences, approximately 10% of them appearing once. V was shortened by 1 base and J by 6 bases, with 10 bases between the two germline ends. The CDR3 covers 13 residues. Germline CDR1 SGHKS, CDR2 YYEKEE (reference sequence). The origin of this receptor is a man in his 70s with HTLV-1-associated myelopathy (HAM/TSP). V and J are TRBV5-5 and TRBJ1-1; D call uncertain. The sample taken for sequencing was PBMCs. CDR3 sequence (DNA): TGTGCCAGCAGCTTGCAGATTAGGGCTGAAGCTTTCTTT. Translation gives CASSLQIRAEAFF.